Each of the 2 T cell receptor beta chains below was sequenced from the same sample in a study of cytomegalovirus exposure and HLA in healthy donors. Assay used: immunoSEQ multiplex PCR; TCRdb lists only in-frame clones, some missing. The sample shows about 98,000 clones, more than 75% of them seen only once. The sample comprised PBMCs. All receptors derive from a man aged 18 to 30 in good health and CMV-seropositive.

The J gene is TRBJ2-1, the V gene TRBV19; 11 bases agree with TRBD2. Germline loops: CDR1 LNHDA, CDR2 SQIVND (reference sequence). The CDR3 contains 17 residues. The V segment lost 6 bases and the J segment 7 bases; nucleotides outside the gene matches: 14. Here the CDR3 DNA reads TGTGCCAGTAGCCCCATCTTTAGCGGGAGGGCCGCAAATGAGCAGTTCTTC. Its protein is CASSPIFSGRAANEQFF.

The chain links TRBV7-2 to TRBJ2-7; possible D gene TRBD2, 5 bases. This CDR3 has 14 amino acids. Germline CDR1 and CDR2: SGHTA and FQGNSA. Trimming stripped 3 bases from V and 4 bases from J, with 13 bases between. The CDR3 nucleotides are TGTGCCAGCAGCTTGGGTTCCGAGGGATACGAGCAGTACTTC. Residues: CASSLGSEGYEQYF.